The 2 T cell receptor beta chains listed next were all sequenced from one sample in a study of T-cell reconstitution after alpha-beta-depleted transplantation in children. It was with unique molecular identifiers that the TCRbeta library was prepared. Via MiXCR, TCRdb re-called the PCR reads, giving one row per CDR3 protein. This table has 190,000 or so distinct CDR3 sequences, 6.3% appearing once. Sample: PBMCs, taken before TCRalphabeta/CD19-depleted stem cell transplant. These receptors originate from a girl under three years old with combined immunodeficiency, due to receive a stem cell transplant.

This clonotype was counted ten times or more. This chain links TRBV9 with TRBJ2-7; 12 bases match TRBD1. V lost 3 bases and J lost 2; bases outside the gene matches: 3. This CDR3 has 15 residues. Germline CDR1 SGDLS, CDR2 YYNGEE. The CDR3 loop reads CASSDGTGGAYEQYF. The CDR3 DNA sequence: TGTGCCAGCAGCGACGGGACAGGGGGCGCCTACGAGCAGTACTTC.

The sample holds many counts of this clonotype. The chain recombines TRBV24-1 with TRBJ2-1; D is undetermined. CDR1 and CDR2 (germline): KGHDR, SFDVKD. V shed 4 bases and J shed 4 bases, with 10 bases lying between them. CDR3 length: 14 amino acids. The CDR3: CATSEDGVYNEQFF. The CDR3 nucleotides are TGTGCCACCAGTGAGGATGGGGTATACAATGAGCAGTTCTTC.